These 5 T cell receptor beta chains were all obtained from the same sample, sequenced in a study of CD4 T cells in relation to SARS-CoV-2 and coronaviruses. The table came from immunoSEQ multiplex PCR; TCRdb's copy has only in-frame clones and leaves some out. This table has roughly 63,000 clones, approximately 94% appearing once. CD4+ T cells from unexposed donors were obtained before the COVID-19 pandemic (2011-2018). The source material was naive CD4+ T cells from PBMCs. This sample's subset: naive CD4+ T cells isolated by negative enrichment. The receptors here all came from a human donor in good health.

The V call is TRBV19, the J call TRBJ1-1; no definite D call. The CDR3 extends over 11 amino acids. Germline loops: CDR1 LNHDA, CDR2 SQIVND (reference sequence). V was pared by 5 bases and J by 5 bases, with 6 bases between. CDR3 sequence: CASSLGTEAFF. The CDR3 DNA follows: TGTGCCAGTAGTCTCGGGACTGAAGCTTTCTTT.

This chain joins TRBV3-1 (or the pseudogene TRBV3-2) and TRBJ2-3; D ambiguous. V was cut by 1 base and J by 1 base, with 12 bases left in between. The CDR3 has 16 amino acids. Germline V gene lookup returns CDR1 LGHDT and CDR2 YNNKEL (reference sequence). CDR3 sequence: CASSQGLAPGTDTQYF. Here the CDR3 DNA reads TGTGCCAGCAGCCAAGGTTTGGCTCCTGGCACAGATACGCAGTATTTT.

The DNA of the CDR3 is TGTGCCAGCACCGGAGGGACTAGCGGGAGCGTTGAGCAGTTCTTC. This sequence encodes CASTGGTSGSVEQFF. This rearrangement joins TRBV28 to TRBJ2-1; 14 bases are a match to TRBD2. From germline, CDR1 is MDHEN and CDR2 SYDVKM. The CDR3 consists of 15 residues. The J segment lost 9 bases and the V segment lost 7 bases, leaving 8 bases of the junction unmatched. Drawing the rest from reference TRBV28 and TRBJ2-1, the complete variable domain is DVKVTQSSRYLVKRTGEKVFLECVQDMDHENMFWYRQDPGLGLRLIYFSYDVKMKEKGDIPEGYSVSREKKERFSLILESASTNQTSMYLCASTGGTSGSVEQFFGPGTRLTVL.

The rearrangement links TRBV5-4 to TRBJ1-2; 8 bases line up with TRBD1. V trimming: 3 bases; J trimming: 2 bases; junction bases outside the gene matches: 9. Per the germline V gene, CDR1 is SGHNT and CDR2 is YYREEE (reference sequence). CDR3 length: 16 residues. The CDR3 DNA follows: TGTGCCAGCAGCTGGAAAAGGGGACAGGCCAACTATGGCTACACCTTC. Protein sequence: CASSWKRGQANYGYTF. Looking up the rest from reference TRBV5-4 and TRBJ1-2 gives the full variable domain: ETGVTQSPTHLIKTRGQQVTLRCSSQSGHNTVSWYQQALGQGPQFIFQYYREEENGRGNFPPRFSGLQFPNYSSELNVNALELDDSALYLCASSWKRGQANYGYTFGSGTRLTVV.

J is TRBJ2-3 and V is TRBV6-5; D may be TRBD2 (6 bases). Between the trimmed V and J ends, which lost 2 bases and 2 bases, there was a span of 11 bases. Germline CDR1 and CDR2: MNHEY and SVGAGI. The CDR3 covers 15 residues. The CDR3 bases are TGTGCCAGCAGTTACACTAGCCTCTACACAGATACGCAGTATTTT. As protein: CASSYTSLYTDTQYF.